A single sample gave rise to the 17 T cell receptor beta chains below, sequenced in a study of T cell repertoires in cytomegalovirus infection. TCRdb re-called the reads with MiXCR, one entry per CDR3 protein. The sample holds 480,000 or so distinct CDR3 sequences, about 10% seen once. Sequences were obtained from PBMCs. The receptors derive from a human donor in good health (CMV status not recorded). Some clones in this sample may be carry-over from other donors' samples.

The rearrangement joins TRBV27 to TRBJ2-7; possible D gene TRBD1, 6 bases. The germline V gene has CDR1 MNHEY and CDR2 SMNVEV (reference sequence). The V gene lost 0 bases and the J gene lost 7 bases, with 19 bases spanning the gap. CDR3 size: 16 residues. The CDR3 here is CASSLSQGPLVIEQYF. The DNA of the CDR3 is TGTGCCAGCAGTTTATCTCAGGGGCCCCTGGTGATTGAGCAGTACTTC.

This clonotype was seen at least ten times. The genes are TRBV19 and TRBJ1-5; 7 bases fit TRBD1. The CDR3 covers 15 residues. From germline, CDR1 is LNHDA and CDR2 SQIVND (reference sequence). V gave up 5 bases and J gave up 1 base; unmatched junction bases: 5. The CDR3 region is CASSQGQLSNQPQHF. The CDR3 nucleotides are TGTGCCAGTAGTCAGGGACAGCTGAGCAATCAGCCCCAGCATTTT.

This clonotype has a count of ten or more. The CDR3 nucleotides read TGCAGTGCTAGCCCCTCCAATACCTACGAGCAGTACTTC. It specifies CSASPSNTYEQYF. This chain joins TRBV20-1 and TRBJ2-7; D ambiguous. The CDR3 loop spans 13 amino acids. CDR1 is DFQATT, CDR2 SNEGSKA, per germline (reference sequence). The V gene lost 3 bases and the J gene lost 2 bases, with 11 bases spanning the gap.

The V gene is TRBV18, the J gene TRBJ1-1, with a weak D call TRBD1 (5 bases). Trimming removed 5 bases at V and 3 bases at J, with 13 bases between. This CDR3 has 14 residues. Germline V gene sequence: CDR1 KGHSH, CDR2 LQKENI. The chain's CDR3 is CASSSSREDTEAFF. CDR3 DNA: TGTGCCAGCTCATCGTCCAGGGAGGACACTGAAGCTTTCTTT.

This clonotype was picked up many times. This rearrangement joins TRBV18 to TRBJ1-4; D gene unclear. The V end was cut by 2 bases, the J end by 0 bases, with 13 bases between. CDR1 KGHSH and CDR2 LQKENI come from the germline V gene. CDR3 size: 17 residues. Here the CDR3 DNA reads TGTGCCAGCTCACCAAGACAAGGGCCTGCAACTAATGAAAAACTGTTTTTT. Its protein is CASSPRQGPATNEKLFF.

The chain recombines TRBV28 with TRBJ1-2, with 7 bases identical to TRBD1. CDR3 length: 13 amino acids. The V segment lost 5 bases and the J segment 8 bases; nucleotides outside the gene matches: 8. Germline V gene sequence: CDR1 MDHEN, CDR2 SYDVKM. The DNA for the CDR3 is TGTGCCAGCAGTCAAGGGGGCAAACTCGGCTACACCTTC. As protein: CASSQGGKLGYTF.

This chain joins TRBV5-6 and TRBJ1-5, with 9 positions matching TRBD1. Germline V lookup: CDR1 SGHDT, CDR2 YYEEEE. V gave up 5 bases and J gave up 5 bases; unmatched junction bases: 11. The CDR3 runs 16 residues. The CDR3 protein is CASSWGTGGNDQPQHF. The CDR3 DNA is TGTGCCAGCAGTTGGGGAACAGGGGGCAACGATCAGCCCCAGCATTTT.

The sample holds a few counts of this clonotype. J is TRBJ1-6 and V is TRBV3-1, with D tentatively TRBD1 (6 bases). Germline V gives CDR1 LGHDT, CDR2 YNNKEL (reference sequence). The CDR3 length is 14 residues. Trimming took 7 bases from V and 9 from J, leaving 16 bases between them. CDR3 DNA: TGTGCCAGCACCCCTAACAGGGATAGTTCACCCCTCCACTTT. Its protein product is CASTPNRDSSPLHF.

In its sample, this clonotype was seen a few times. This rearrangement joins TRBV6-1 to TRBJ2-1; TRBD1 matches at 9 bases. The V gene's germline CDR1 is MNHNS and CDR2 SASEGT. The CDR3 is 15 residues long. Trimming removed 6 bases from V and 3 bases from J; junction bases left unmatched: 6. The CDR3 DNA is TGTGCCAGCAGGCTGACAGGGGGGATCTACAATGAGCAGTTCTTC. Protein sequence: CASRLTGGIYNEQFF.

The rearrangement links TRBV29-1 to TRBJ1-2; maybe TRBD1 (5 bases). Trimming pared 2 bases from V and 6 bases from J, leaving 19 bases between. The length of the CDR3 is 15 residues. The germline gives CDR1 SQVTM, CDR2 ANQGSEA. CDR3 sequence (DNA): TGCAGCGTTGAACTCGGGACCTCAGTGAGGGATGGCTACACCTTC. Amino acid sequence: CSVELGTSVRDGYTF. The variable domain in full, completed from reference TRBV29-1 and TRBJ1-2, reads SAVISQKPSRDICQRGTSLTIQCQVDSQVTMMFWYRQQPGQSLTLIATANQGSEATYESGFVIDKFPISRPNLTFSTLTVSNMSPEDSSIYLCSVELGTSVRDGYTFGSGTRLTVV.

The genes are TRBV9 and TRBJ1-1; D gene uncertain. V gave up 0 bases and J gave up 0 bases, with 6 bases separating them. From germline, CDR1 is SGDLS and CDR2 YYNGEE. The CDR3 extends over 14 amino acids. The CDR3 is CASSVDPLNTEAFF. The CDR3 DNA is TGTGCCAGCAGCGTAGACCCACTGAACACTGAAGCTTTCTTT.

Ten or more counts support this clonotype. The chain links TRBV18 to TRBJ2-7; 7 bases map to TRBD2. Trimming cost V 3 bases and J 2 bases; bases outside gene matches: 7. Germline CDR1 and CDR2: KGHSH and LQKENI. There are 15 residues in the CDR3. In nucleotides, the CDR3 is TGTGCCAGCTCACCGGGGGGGAACTCCGCCTACGAGCAGTACTTC. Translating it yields CASSPGGNSAYEQYF.

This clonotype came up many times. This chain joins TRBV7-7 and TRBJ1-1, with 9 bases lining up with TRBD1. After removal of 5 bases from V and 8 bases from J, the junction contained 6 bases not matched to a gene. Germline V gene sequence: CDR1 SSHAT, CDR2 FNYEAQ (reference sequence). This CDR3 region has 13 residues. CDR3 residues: CASSQGQGREAFF. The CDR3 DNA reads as TGTGCCAGCAGCCAAGGACAGGGGCGAGAAGCTTTCTTT.

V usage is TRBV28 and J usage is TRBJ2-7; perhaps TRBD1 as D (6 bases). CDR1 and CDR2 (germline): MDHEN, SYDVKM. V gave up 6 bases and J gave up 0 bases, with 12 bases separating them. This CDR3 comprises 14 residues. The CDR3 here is CASRLTGLSYEQYF. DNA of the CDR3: TGTGCCAGCAGGTTGACAGGTCTCTCCTACGAGCAGTACTTC.

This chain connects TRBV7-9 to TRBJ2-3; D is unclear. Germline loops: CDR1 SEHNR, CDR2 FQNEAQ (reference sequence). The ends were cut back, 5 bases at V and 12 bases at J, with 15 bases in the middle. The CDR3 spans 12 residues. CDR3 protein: CASSPRAVAQYF. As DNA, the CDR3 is TGTGCCAGCAGCCCCCGGGCCGTGGCACAGTATTTT.

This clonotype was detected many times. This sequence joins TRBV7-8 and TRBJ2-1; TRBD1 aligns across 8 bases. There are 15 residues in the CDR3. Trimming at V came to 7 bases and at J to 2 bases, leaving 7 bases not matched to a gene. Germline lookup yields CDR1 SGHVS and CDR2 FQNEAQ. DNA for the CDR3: TGTGCCAGCACCCGGCAGGGGGCTGCCTACAATGAGCAGTTCTTC. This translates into CASTRQGAAYNEQFF. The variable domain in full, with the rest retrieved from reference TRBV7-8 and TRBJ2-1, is GAGVSQSPRYKVAKRGQDVALRCDPISGHVSLFWYQQALGQGPEFLTYFQNEAQLDKSGLPSDRFFAERPEGSVSTLKIQRTQQEDSAVYLCASTRQGAAYNEQFFGPGTRLTVL.

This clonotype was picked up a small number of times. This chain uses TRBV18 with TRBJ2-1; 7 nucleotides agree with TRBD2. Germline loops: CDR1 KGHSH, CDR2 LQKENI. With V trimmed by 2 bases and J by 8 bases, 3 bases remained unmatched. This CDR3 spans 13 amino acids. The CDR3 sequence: CASSPSGADEQFF. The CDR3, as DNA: TGTGCCAGCTCACCAAGCGGGGCGGATGAGCAGTTCTTC.